This T cell receptor (beta chain) was recorded in a study of T cell responses to AZD1222 COVID-19 vaccine. General study results and limits: Clonal diversity may have been underestimated, and the donors were mostly white British, with more females than males. Among AZD1222 vaccinees, only five to seven were seropositive at baseline. Dominant at 160-218 and 743-854, vaccine-associated CD4 TCRs also spanned spike.

This CDR3 is 13 amino acids long. Trimming left V 8 bases short and J 2 bases short, with 7 bases between. CDR1 and CDR2 from the germline V gene are LNHDA and SQIVND (reference sequence). TCRdb's table, derived via immunoSEQ multiplex PCR, lists solely in-frame clones and lacks some. The table has some 170,000 clones, around 90% seen once. Regarding this clone: The antigen is undetermined.

This receptor was taken from an adult who received the MenACWY meningococcal vaccine as a control. The chain links TRBV19 to TRBJ2-6; no reliable D call. This sample comprised peripheral blood, obtained 28 days after the second dose of the MenACWY control vaccine. The CDR3 loop is CASSPTGANVLTF. CDR3 nucleotides: TGTGCCAGTTCCCCTACTGGGGCCAACGTCCTGACTTTC.